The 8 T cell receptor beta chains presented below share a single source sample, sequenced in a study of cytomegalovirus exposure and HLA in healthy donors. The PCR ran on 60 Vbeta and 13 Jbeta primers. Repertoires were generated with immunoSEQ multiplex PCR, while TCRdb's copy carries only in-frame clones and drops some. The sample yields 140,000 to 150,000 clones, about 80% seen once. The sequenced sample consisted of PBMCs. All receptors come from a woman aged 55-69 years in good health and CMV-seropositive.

DNA of the CDR3: TGTGCCAGCAGCTCGCCCGGGACAGGGGTCGGTGGCTACACCTTC. Its translation: CASSSPGTGVGGYTF. The rearrangement links TRBV7-2 to TRBJ1-2; 10 bases fit TRBD1. Trimming removed 4 bases from V and 7 bases from J; junction bases left unmatched: 9. The CDR3 runs to 15 residues. Germline V gives CDR1 SGHTA, CDR2 FQGNSA.

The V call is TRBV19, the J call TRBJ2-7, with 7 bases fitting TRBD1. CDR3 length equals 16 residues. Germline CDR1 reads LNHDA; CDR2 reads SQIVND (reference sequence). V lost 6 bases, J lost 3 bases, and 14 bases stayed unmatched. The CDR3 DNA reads TGTGCCAGTAGCCACCGACAGGGAAAGGGCCTCTACGAGCAGTACTTC. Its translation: CASSHRQGKGLYEQYF.

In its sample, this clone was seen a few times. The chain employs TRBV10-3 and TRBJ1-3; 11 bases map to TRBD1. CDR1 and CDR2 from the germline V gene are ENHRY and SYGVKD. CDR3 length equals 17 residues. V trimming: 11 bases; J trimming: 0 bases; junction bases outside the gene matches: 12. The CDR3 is CASLPGQGGYSGNTIYF. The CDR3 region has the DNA TGTGCCTCCCTCCCGGGACAGGGGGGGTACTCTGGAAACACCATATATTTT.

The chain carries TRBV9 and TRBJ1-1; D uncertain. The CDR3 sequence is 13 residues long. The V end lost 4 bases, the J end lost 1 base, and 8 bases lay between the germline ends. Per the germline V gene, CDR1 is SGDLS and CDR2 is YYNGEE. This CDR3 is CASSPRQNTEAFF. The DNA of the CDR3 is TGTGCCAGCAGCCCGCGACAGAACACTGAAGCTTTCTTT.

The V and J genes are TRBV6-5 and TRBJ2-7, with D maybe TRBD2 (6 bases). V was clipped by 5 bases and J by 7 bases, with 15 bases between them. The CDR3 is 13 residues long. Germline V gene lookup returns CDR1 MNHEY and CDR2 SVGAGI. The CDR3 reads CASSRRETGEQYF. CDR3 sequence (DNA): TGTGCCAGCAGTCGCCGGGAGACGGGGGAGCAGTACTTC.

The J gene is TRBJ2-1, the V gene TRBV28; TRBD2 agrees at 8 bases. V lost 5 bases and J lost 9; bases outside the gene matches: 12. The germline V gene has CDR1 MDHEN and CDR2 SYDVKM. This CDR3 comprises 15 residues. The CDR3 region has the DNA TGTGCCAGCAGTCCCCTCGCCCCCCGGGGGGGTGAGCAGTTCTTC. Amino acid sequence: CASSPLAPRGGEQFF.

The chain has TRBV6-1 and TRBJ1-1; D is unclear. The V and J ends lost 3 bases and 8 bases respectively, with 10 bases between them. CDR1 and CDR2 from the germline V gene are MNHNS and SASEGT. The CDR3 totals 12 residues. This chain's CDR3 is CASSDQVLEAFF. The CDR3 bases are TGTGCCAGCAGTGATCAGGTGTTGGAAGCTTTCTTT.

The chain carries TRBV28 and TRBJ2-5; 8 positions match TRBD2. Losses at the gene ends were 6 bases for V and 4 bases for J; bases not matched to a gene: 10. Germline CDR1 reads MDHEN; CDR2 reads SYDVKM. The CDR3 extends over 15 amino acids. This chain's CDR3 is CASSLPSGSVETQYF. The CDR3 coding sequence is TGTGCCAGCAGCCTACCGAGCGGGAGCGTAGAGACCCAGTACTTC.